The T cell receptor beta chain under discussion was sequenced for a study of molecular identifiers for immune sequencing clone quantification. TCRdb independently ran MiXCR on the PCR reads; one entry per CDR3 protein. The sample contains a few hundred thousand distinct CDR3 sequences, about a quarter of which appear only once. The study, taken as a whole, reports: Clonotypes topping 20 RNA copies carried over 98% of effector molecules but under 1% of naive ones. Spiked Jurkat TCR RNA from one cell was reportedly detectable among about a million naive cells.

Between roughly 17,000 and 1,000,000 sorted cells, with 10%, 30% or 50% RNA, yielded naive CD8 libraries. V lost 1 base and J lost 7, with 28 bases in between. This CDR3 region has 20 residues. CDR1 is KGHDR and CDR2 is SFDVKD in the germline V gene. Of note for this clonotype: What it binds is not known.

The gene calls are TRBV24-1 and TRBJ1-5; D ambiguous. This clonotype was obtained from a human donor in good health. Some libraries in this study had Jurkat cell RNA spiked in. The source material was naive CD8+ T cells from blood, with Jurkat cell RNA spiked in. Subset reported: FACS-sorted CD8+CD4-CCR7+CD45RA+ naive T cells. CDR3 loop: CATSDLISIDQVAPEQPQHF. For the CDR3, the DNA is TGTGCCACCAGTGATTTAATTAGCATCGACCAGGTGGCCCCAGAACAGCCCCAGCATTTT.